This TCR beta chain was documented in a study of response to subunit inactivated influenza vaccine. The study, taken as a whole, reports: Seasonal influenza vaccination, on each occasion, was suggested by the authors to recruit few new T cells.

TCRdb processed the RT-PCR reads anew with MiXCR; each CDR3 protein has one entry. Of about 300,000 distinct CDR3 sequences listed, 20% to 25% were seen once; the top ten hold around 9.6%. In regard to this clonotype: The antigen remains unidentified.

Germline values: CDR1 SGHRS, CDR2 YFSETQ. V lost 7 bases to trimming and J lost 5 bases, with 12 bases between them. The CDR3 extends over 12 amino acids. The rearrangement uses TRBV5-1 and TRBJ2-5, with unresolved D. The sequence came from a man between 50 and 75 years old who received an inactivated influenza vaccine. Sequencing was performed on PBMCs from blood, taken about 20 months after vaccination. The CDR3 region has the DNA TGCGCCAGCTCCAAAGTGAGGGAGACCCAGTACTTC. Protein: CASSKVRETQYF.